What follows is one TCR beta chain and its context. As yet, its antigen is unknown. Only in-frame clones appear in the TCRdb table, and some are missing; sequencing was by immunoSEQ multiplex PCR. The table shows about 170,000 clones, with roughly nine tenths occurring only once. This sample stems from a study of T cell responses to AZD1222 COVID-19 vaccine. Germline V gene lookup returns CDR1 SGHNT and CDR2 YENEEA. The CDR3 is 14 residues long. Trimming removed 5 bases from V and 4 bases from J, with 9 bases in between. General study points: Only six or seven AZD1222 recipients were seropositive at baseline. Researchers report vaccine-associated CD4 TCRs spanning spike, with dominance at 160-218 and 743-854. Donors were chiefly white British, with a greater number of females, and clonal diversity was perhaps underestimated. Spike-specific TCRs gained breadth and depth after people received two AZD1222 doses.

This TCR derives from an adult in good health. The V gene is TRBV11-3, the J gene TRBJ2-6, with no clear D. The material sequenced was peripheral blood, taken on day 0 of AZD1222 vaccination. CDR3: CASSPTAGANVLTF. CDR3 bases: TGTGCCAGCAGCCCTACCGCGGGGGCCAACGTCCTGACTTTC.